Included here is one T cell receptor (beta chain) sequence, with context. These data are taken from a study of blood T cell repertoires in COVID-19. Study overall: PBMCs, B-cell-depleted T cells, or T cells provided the cDNA or gDNA that made up the material.

This CDR3 is 17 amino acids long. The V gene's germline CDR1 is LGHNA and CDR2 YNFKEQ. V was shortened by 0 bases and J by 3 bases, with 17 bases between the two germline ends. Only in-frame clones appear in the TCRdb table, and some are missing; sequencing was by immunoSEQ multiplex PCR. Among approximately 300,000 clones listed, 70% to 90% were seen once. The chain joins TRBV4-2 to TRBJ1-1; D possibly corresponds to TRBD1 (5 bases). The specimen sequenced was PBMCs or T cells enriched from blood (not recorded which). The receptor's source is a woman younger than 45 who had recovered from COVID-19. The CDR3 sequence is CASSQDGQGGFYTEAFF. As DNA, the CDR3 is TGTGCCAGCAGCCAAGATGGGCAGGGAGGGTTTTACACTGAAGCTTTCTTT.